The 16 T cell receptor beta chains presented below share a single source sample, sequenced in a study of T cells in Graves' hyperthyroidism and ophthalmopathy. What was amplified from RNA transcripts were TCR beta CDR3 regions. First-round RT-PCR targeting the TCR CDR3 was performed with the HTBI primer set. TCRdb re-called the multiplex PCR reads with MiXCR, one entry per CDR3 protein. The sample has approximately 870,000 distinct CDR3 sequences, over 35% seen once. The sample consisted of blood. Receptors originate from a young man with Graves' hyperthyroidism.

V is TRBV7-6 and J is TRBJ1-1; D is uncertain. Germline CDR1 is SGHVS and CDR2 is FNYEAQ. The CDR3 is 11 amino acids. Trimming cost V 6 bases and J 7 bases, with 9 bases left between them. CDR3 sequence reads: CASSSRNEAFF. CDR3 DNA: TGTGCCAGCAGTTCCCGGAATGAAGCTTTCTTT.

This chain links TRBV29-1 with TRBJ2-3; 10 nucleotides align to TRBD1. Germline trimming cut 5 bases from V and 1 base from J; bases unmatched to any gene: 6. The CDR3 has 15 residues. The germline gives CDR1 SQVTM, CDR2 ANQGSEA. The CDR3: CSVKSGTGGTDTQYF. Written as DNA, the CDR3 is TGCAGCGTTAAGTCTGGGACAGGGGGCACAGATACGCAGTATTTT.

Comments on this clonotype: One end of the junction fails to match germline, which may point to a read error. The genes are TRBV10-2 and TRBJ1-2, with 8 bases matching TRBD1. The CDR3 spans 16 residues. Germline lookup yields CDR1 WSHSY and CDR2 SAAADI. DNA of the CDR3: TGTGCCAGCAGTGGAAGACAGGGGAAAATTAACTATGGCTACACCTTC. It specifies CASSGRQGKINYGYTF.

This clonotype was observed once. The chain is built from TRBV9 and TRBJ2-7, with 8 bases aligning to TRBD1. The CDR3 covers 15 residues. The trim removed 4 bases at V and 5 bases at J, leaving 11 bases unmatched. CDR1 is SGDLS and CDR2 is YYNGEE in the germline V gene. The CDR3 DNA reads as TGTGCCAGCAGCTTGTATTGGGACAGGATTGACGAGCAGTACTTC. Amino acid sequence: CASSLYWDRIDEQYF. The full variable domain, its missing parts supplied by reference TRBV9 and TRBJ2-7, is DSGVTQTPKHLITATGQRVTLRCSPRSGDLSVYWYQQSLDQGLQFLIQYYNGEERAKGNILERFSAQQFPDLHSELNLSSLELGDSALYFCASSLYWDRIDEQYFGPGTRLTVT.

This clonotype has a handful of counts. The J gene is TRBJ2-7, the V gene TRBV29-1; no clear D. The CDR3 totals 13 residues. Germline-derived CDR1 and CDR2 are SQVTM and ANQGSEA. V lost 6 bases and J 6 bases, leaving 18 bases between the germline ends. The CDR3: CSVVTAAVGEQYF. DNA for the CDR3: TGCAGCGTCGTGACCGCGGCAGTGGGCGAGCAGTACTTC.

This clonotype was detected ten times or more. The junction departs from the called germline gene at one end, perhaps through a read error. The chain joins TRBV15 to TRBJ2-7; the D is unclear. The CDR3 spans 12 residues. The germline V gene has CDR1 LNHNV and CDR2 YYDKDF (reference sequence). The CDR3 DNA sequence: TGTGCCACCAGCAGAGATAGTTACGAGCAGTACTTT. This gives the protein CATSRDSYEQYF.

This clonotype occurred a few times. The chain carries TRBV7-9 and TRBJ2-7; D is possibly TRBD2 (5 bases). Trimming stripped 4 bases from V and 1 base from J, with 11 bases between. The CDR3 is 14 amino acids. From germline, CDR1 is SEHNR and CDR2 FQNEAQ (reference sequence). The CDR3 sequence is CASSSSRRSYEQYF. The CDR3 nucleotides read TGTGCCAGCAGCTCCTCCCGGAGGTCCTACGAGCAGTACTTC. Based on the CDR3 plus reference TRBV7-9 and TRBJ2-7, the full variable domain is DTGVSQNPRHKITKRGQNVTFRCDPISEHNRLYWYRQTLGQGPEFLTYFQNEAQLEKSRLLSDRFSAERPKGSFSTLEIQRTEQGDSAMYLCASSSSRRSYEQYFGPGTRLTVT.

As to this clonotype: The junction and the germline gene differ at one end; a read error may be behind it. The V and J genes are TRBV9 and TRBJ1-6; D gene uncertain. This CDR3 has 15 amino acids. Germline V gene sequence: CDR1 SGDLS, CDR2 YYNGEE. In nucleotides, the CDR3 is TGTGCCAGCAGCCTCTTACGGGCCTATAATTCACTCCTCCACTTT. Translating gives CASSLLRAYNSLLHF.

CDR3 nucleotides: TGTGCCAGCAGTCCCTGGGGCACTAACTACGAGCAGTACTTC. It translates to CASSPWGTNYEQYF. The chain carries TRBV7-2 and TRBJ2-7, with TRBD1 as a possible D gene (5 bases). CDR3 size: 14 residues. The V gene's germline CDR1 is SGHTA and CDR2 FQGNSA. Deletions cut 6 bases from V and 3 bases from J, with 15 bases between.

Comment on this clonotype: A read error may be the cause here, since a much bigger clone is one base away. The chain links TRBV20-1 to TRBJ1-2; TRBD1 matches 8 bases. Germline trimming cut 5 bases from V and 1 base from J; bases unmatched to any gene: 6. The CDR3 is made up of 14 amino acids. The germline V gene has CDR1 DFQATT and CDR2 SNEGSKA (reference sequence). Here the CDR3 reads CSAGNRGFNYGYTF. In DNA, the CDR3 is TGCAGTGCTGGAAACAGGGGGTTTAACTATGGCTACACCTTC.

In its sample, this clonotype was seen many times. CDR3 amino acids: CSVEAGAQYF. For the CDR3, the DNA is TGCAGCGTTGAGGCGGGGGCCCAGTACTTC. The rearrangement joins TRBV29-1 to TRBJ2-5, with 7 bases identical to TRBD2. Germline V gives CDR1 SQVTM, CDR2 ANQGSEA. CDR3 length equals 10 residues. V dropped 3 bases and J dropped 9; count of bases not matched to a gene: 1.

V usage is TRBV4-1 and J usage is TRBJ2-7, with D perhaps assigned TRBD1 or TRBD2 (5 bases each). V was clipped by 1 base and J by 3 bases, with 10 bases between them. Germline V gives CDR1 MGHRA, CDR2 YSYEKL. This CDR3 is built from 14 residues. Here the CDR3 DNA reads TGCGCCAGCAGCCAAGTAGAGGGGAGCTACGAGCAGTACTTC. Translating gives CASSQVEGSYEQYF.

As concerns this clonotype: A much larger clone lies one base from this, so it may be a read error. V and J are TRBV29-1 and TRBJ2-5; D perhaps matches TRBD1 (5 bases). Germline loops: CDR1 SQVTM, CDR2 ANQGSEA. This CDR3 region has 13 residues. Trimming took off 1 base at V and 1 base at J, with 7 bases between the two ends. For the CDR3, the DNA is TGCAGCGTTGAAGGGGGCAGCCAAGAGACCCAGTACTTC. Protein product: CSVEGGSQETQYF.

This clonotype occurred a few times. The V gene is TRBV29-1, the J gene TRBJ2-2, with a possible D match to TRBD2 (5 bases). CDR1 and CDR2 from the germline V gene are SQVTM and ANQGSEA. The CDR3 has 16 amino acids. The V and J ends lost 5 bases and 6 bases respectively, with 22 bases between them. CDR3 residues: CSVPSVGSGGPGELFF. The CDR3 DNA is TGCAGCGTTCCCAGCGTGGGAAGCGGCGGACCCGGGGAGCTGTTTTTT.

This clonotype was observed many times. The chain recombines TRBV29-1 with TRBJ2-7; D may be TRBD1 (6 bases). The V end lost 5 bases, the J end lost 4 bases, and 18 bases lay between the germline ends. CDR3 length equals 14 residues. Germline assignment: CDR1 SQVTM and CDR2 ANQGSEA. The DNA of the CDR3 is TGCAGCGTTCCCCTTTGGGGCAGGGGATACGAGCAGTACTTC. Translation: CSVPLWGRGYEQYF.

Ten or more counts support this clonotype. The chain joins TRBV15 to TRBJ2-7; D is unresolved. Germline assignment: CDR1 LNHNV and CDR2 YYDKDF (reference sequence). This CDR3 contains 12 residues. V was trimmed by 5 bases and J by 3 bases, leaving 8 bases between them. The CDR3, as DNA: TGTGCCACCAGCGGAACCGGCTACGAGCAGTACTTC. This translates into CATSGTGYEQYF.